These 8 T cell receptor beta chains were all obtained from the same sample, sequenced in a study of shared clonotypes between healthy human individuals. Naive CD8 cells lacked CD45RO, underwent positive selection for CCR7 and left out terminally differentiated effector memory CD45RA+ cells. This table comes from immunoSEQ multiplex PCR, and its TCRdb copy is limited to in-frame clones, with some not included. Here the sample spans hundreds of thousands of clones, about 91% being singletons. The specimen sequenced was naive CD8+ T cells sorted from blood. The receptor set was obtained from a man aged 25-45 years in good health.

A remark on this clone: Within the sample, other DNA sequences also encode this same CDR3. The gene calls are TRBV27 and TRBJ2-5, with 11 positions matching TRBD2. There are 14 residues in the CDR3. Germline assignment: CDR1 MNHEY and CDR2 SMNVEV (reference sequence). V lost 6 bases to trimming and J lost 5 bases; unmatched junction nucleotides: 5. Here the CDR3 DNA reads TGTGCCAGCAGCCTAGCGGGAGGCTGGGAGACCCAGTACTTC. It yields the protein CASSLAGGWETQYF.

This chain links TRBV13 with TRBJ2-2; perhaps TRBD2 as D (5 bases). Germline loops: CDR1 PRHDT, CDR2 FYEKMQ (reference sequence). This CDR3 has 17 amino acids. Trimming removed 7 bases from V and 5 bases from J, with 23 bases in between. CDR3 nucleotide sequence: TGTGCCAGCACCGCAGCGGCTTCTGGCTGGGTAACCGGGGAGCTGTTTTTT. It encodes CASTAAASGWVTGELFF. The complete variable domain, with remaining parts taken from reference TRBV13 and TRBJ2-2, reads AAGVIQSPRHLIKEKRETATLKCYPIPRHDTVYWYQQGPGQDPQFLISFYEKMQSDKGSIPDRFSAQQFSDYHSELNMSSLELGDSALYFCASTAAASGWVTGELFFGEGSRLTVL.

This clone was detected only once. The rearrangement joins TRBV15 to TRBJ2-3; 10 bases are shared with TRBD2. Germline V lookup: CDR1 LNHNV, CDR2 YYDKDF (reference sequence). Trimming took 0 bases from V and 3 from J; bases not matched to a gene: 9. The CDR3 contains 18 residues. The CDR3 sequence is CATSRDRQGLAKTDTQYF. The CDR3 coding sequence is TGTGCCACCAGCAGAGATCGTCAGGGACTAGCGAAGACAGATACGCAGTATTTT. Looking up the rest from reference TRBV15 and TRBJ2-3 gives the full variable domain: DAMVIQNPRYQVTQFGKPVTLSCSQTLNHNVMYWYQQKSSQAPKLLFHYYDKDFNNEADTPDNFQSRRPNTSFCFLDIRSPGLGDTAMYLCATSRDRQGLAKTDTQYFGPGTRLTVL.

The chain combines TRBV30 with TRBJ2-1, with 10 bases lining up with TRBD2. The junction had 5 bases not matched to a gene; V was cut back by 5 bases and J by 4 bases. Per germline, CDR1 GTSNPN and CDR2 SVGIG (reference sequence). This CDR3 has 14 amino acids. In DNA, the CDR3 is TGTGCCTGGGAAGGGACTAGCGCGTACAATGAGCAGTTCTTC. Protein: CAWEGTSAYNEQFF. Full variable domain (outside the CDR3, taken from reference TRBV30 and TRBJ2-1): SQTIHQWPATLVQPVGSPLSLECTVEGTSNPNLYWYRQAAGRGLQLLFYSVGIGQISSEVPQNLSASRPQDRQFILSSKKLLLSDSGFYLCAWEGTSAYNEQFFGPGTRLTVL.

The chain links TRBV4-3 to TRBJ2-3; 11 bases align to TRBD2. From germline, CDR1 is LGHNA and CDR2 YSLEER. The CDR3 length is 19 residues. With 0 bases clipped from V and 3 bases from J, the junction kept 11 bases outside the gene matches. CDR3: CASSQDGGLAGGDTDTQYF. The CDR3 coding sequence is TGCGCCAGCAGCCAAGATGGTGGGCTAGCGGGAGGCGATACAGATACGCAGTATTTT.

This clone was recorded once. The chain carries TRBV7-6 and TRBJ2-2; D gene ambiguous. Trimming shortened V by 2 bases and J by 0 bases, and 10 bases separated the two germline ends. The CDR3 consists of 16 residues. The germline V gene encodes CDR1 SGHVS and CDR2 FNYEAQ. CDR3 bases: TGTGCCAGCAGCTTACGTACGAGATCGAACACCGGGGAGCTGTTTTTT. It codes for CASSLRTRSNTGELFF.

The chain uses TRBV27 and TRBJ2-7; D possibly matches TRBD1 or TRBD2 (5 bases each). This CDR3 has 17 amino acids. The V gene lost 5 bases and the J gene lost 1 base, with 21 bases spanning the gap. The germline CDR1 and CDR2 sequences are MNHEY and SMNVEV (reference sequence). The CDR3 bases are TGTGCCAGCAGTCATGGGACCCTAGGGATACAGTCCTACGAGCAGTACTTC. It is translated as CASSHGTLGIQSYEQYF.

The chain links TRBV4-3 to TRBJ2-7; 7 bases line up with TRBD1. Germline CDR1 reads LGHNA; CDR2 reads YSLEER. This CDR3 spans 14 amino acids. V was clipped by 0 bases and J by 9 bases; unmatched bases: 8. The CDR3 DNA reads as TGCGCCAGCAGCCAAGAAGAAGGGGGCGCCCGGCAGTACTTC. Translation: CASSQEEGGARQYF.